The source of this T cell receptor (beta chain) is a study of blood T cell repertoires in COVID-19. The overall study: The United States, Italy and Spain provided the acute and convalescent COVID-19 samples. T cells, B-cell-depleted T cells, or PBMCs supplied cDNA or gDNA.

Under the authors' procedure: Estimates of nucleated cell counts were drawn from the amplification of reference gene primers. TCRdb's copy holds only in-frame clones and misses some; the assay was immunoSEQ multiplex PCR. Clonal size and the V and J genes are those of that table, whereas D and trimming came from the DNA. The table records 95,000 to 150,000 clones, around 81% of them present only once. The trim removed 5 bases at V and 6 bases at J, leaving 5 bases unmatched. CDR3 length: 13 amino acids. V usage is TRBV12-3 or TRBV12-4 and J usage is TRBJ2-3; 7 bases map to TRBD2. This receptor was identified in a man between 65 and 79 years old with acute or convalescent COVID-19. Specimen: peripheral blood. The CDR3 spells CASSPNGGDTQYF. The CDR3 coding sequence is TGTGCCAGCAGTCCGAACGGGGGGGATACGCAGTATTTT.